This T cell receptor beta chain is drawn from a study of T cells in Graves' hyperthyroidism and ophthalmopathy (dated by TCRdb to about 2019). Describing the broader study: Peripheral blood samples were taken at the time of initial diagnosis, prior to any treatment. Prospective prediction of ophthalmopathy was tested in an independent validation cohort consisting of under 20 hyperthyroidism patients and approximately 16 patients who later progressed to ophthalmopathy. TCR V-J signatures able to tell the groups apart were searched for in a discovery cohort of around 95 patients, of whom approximately 40 had Graves' ophthalmopathy and 55 to 65 had stable Graves' hyperthyroidism. In addition, the study compared T-cell repertoires in thyroid tissue and in blood from several Graves' hyperthyroidism patients. Once sampling was done, hyperthyroidism patients were given methimazole at a starting dose of 30 mg daily, whereas ophthalmopathy patients were given high-dose intravenous methylprednisolone. The 100 or so discovery patients were divided at random into training and test sets in a 7:3 ratio. TCR Vbeta CDR3 sequencing of 135 peripheral blood samples (under 45 ophthalmopathy, roughly 74 hyperthyroidism and roughly 17 progressor patients) is reported in the paper.

Amplification of TCR beta CDR3 regions was carried out from RNA transcripts. The first round of RT-PCR for the TCR CDR3 was performed with the HTBI primer set and the Qiagen OneStep RT-PCR kit. A second multiplex PCR round built the libraries, followed by size selection and purification. Sequencing of the libraries was done on an Illumina HiSeq2000 using paired-end 100 bp reads. The authors' pipeline ran thus. SOAPnuke was used to process the raw data, throwing out any read that contained adapters or uncalled bases, had a mean Phred below 15, or lacked an exact constant-primer or identifier match. COPE v1.2.5 was used to merge high-quality paired reads, and clonotypes were defined as unique nucleotide sequences. Clonotypes were aligned to IMGT TRBV, TRBD and TRBJ reference segments using MiTCR v1.1. The analysis was restricted to V-J combinations with a frequency above 0.0001, which together covered roughly 99% of the repertoires. A TCS score was defined as the ratio between F50 (clonal expansion) and ExV (chaos), using BLOSUM62-based TCRdist between CDR3 peptides within each V-J. Welch's t-statistics and random forest reduced 500 to 550 V-J features to 10 to 15, which were used in a naive Bayes classifier (R e1071). The raw public data were reprocessed by TCRdb itself: fastp quality trimming at Q25, MiXCR clonotype calling, in-frame beta chains only. Rows with a matching CDR3 protein are joined into one entry that keeps the most common DNA and genes. In this record, the V and J calls reflect TCRdb's handling and not the investigators' own analysis. Present in this sample are 300,000 to 400,000 distinct CDR3 sequences, around 13% of which were seen just once. The ten biggest clones cover 9.2% of the sample.

V is clipped by 3 bases and J by 7 bases, and the sequence between their germline boundaries is 16 bases long. Taken from the germline V gene, the CDR1 and CDR2 loops are SQVTM and ANQGSEA. The CDR3 holds 14 amino acids from the cysteine to the phenylalanine. Only the CDR3 DNA is retained, 42 bases long and in frame from the first base. This clonotype was detected many times. Its antigen has not been determined. No quality values exist for individual bases; no much larger clone is one base distant. Results and caveats for the whole study, not just this receptor: In cross-validation, a model built on a 13 V-J signature told ophthalmopathy apart from stable hyperthyroidism with 85% to 90% sensitivity and 81% to 82% specificity, and in testing the same model reached 80%/75%. Most expanded thyroid clonotypes (frequency above 0.001) were also detected in blood, a finding suggesting that blood repertoires may reflect thyroid immune responses. In validation, the model predicted progression to ophthalmopathy a median of around 6.5 months before onset, with roughly 70% sensitivity and nearly 75% specificity. No statistical method was used to fix the sample size in advance, and group allocation was not hidden from the investigators.

Graves' hyperthyroidism was defined as stable when no progression to ophthalmopathy occurred over 18 months of follow-up. Hyperthyroidism patients were newly diagnosed, had a disease duration of under 2 months, and were aged 18 to 65 years. The study excluded patients with uncontrolled infections, other autoimmune diseases, pregnancy or lactation. Diagnoses relied on clinical symptoms, serum thyroxine and TRAb, thyroid ultrasound and orbital computed tomography. PBMCs were separated from around 9.1 ml of fresh peripheral blood using Ficoll-Paque density gradient centrifugation. Total RNA was extracted with Trizol reagent, and quality was checked on an Agilent 2100 Bioanalyzer.

The TCR comes from a woman aged 18-29 years with Graves' hyperthyroidism. The sequence links TRBV29-1 to TRBJ2-1; the D gene is perhaps TRBD1, from 5 matching bases. The sample comprised blood. The CDR3 in this case is CSVEGGRGINEQFF. The DNA is TGCAGCGTTGAGGGCGGTAGGGGTATTAATGAGCAGTTCTTC.